This T cell receptor beta chain stems from a study of PD-L1 blockade in urothelial cancer. Across the whole study: Blood drawn 3 weeks (second dose) and 6 weeks after treatment start was analyzed. Each blood sample yielded a median of roughly 140,000 T cells.

V dropped 0 bases and J dropped 3 bases, with 9 bases sitting between them. The CDR3 runs to 15 residues. Germline values: CDR1 KGHSH, CDR2 LQKENI. This clone appeared once. This sample's time point: peripheral blood 6 weeks after treatment start. Clones were read by immunoSEQ multiplex PCR, and TCRdb kept only the in-frame ones, dropping some. Of about 120,000 clones in the sample, roughly 83% are singletons; the top ten hold 2% to 3%. The rearrangement links TRBV18 to TRBJ2-1; D possibly corresponds to TRBD2 (6 bases). The clonotype comes from a man between 50 and 59 years old with urothelial cancer. This material consisted of PBMCs, taken around atezolizumab (anti-PD-L1) treatment. CDR3 DNA sequence: TGTGCCAGCTCACCACCGGGCGGGAACTACAATGAGCAGTTCTTC. Translation: CASSPPGGNYNEQFF.